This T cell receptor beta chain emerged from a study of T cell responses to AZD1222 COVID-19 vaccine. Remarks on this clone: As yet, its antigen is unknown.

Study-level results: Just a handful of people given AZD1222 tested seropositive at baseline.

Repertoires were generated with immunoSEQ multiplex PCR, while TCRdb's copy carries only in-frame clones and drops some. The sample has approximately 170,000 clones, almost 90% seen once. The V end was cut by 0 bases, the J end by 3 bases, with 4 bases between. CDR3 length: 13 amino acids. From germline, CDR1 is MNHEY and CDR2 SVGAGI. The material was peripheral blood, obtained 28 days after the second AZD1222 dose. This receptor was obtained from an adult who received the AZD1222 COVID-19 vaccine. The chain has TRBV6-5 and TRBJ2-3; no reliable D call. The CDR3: CASSYSETDTQYF. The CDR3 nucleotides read TGTGCCAGCAGTTACTCCGAAACAGATACGCAGTATTTT.